The 18 T cell receptor beta chains below were found in one sample sequenced in a study of blood T cell repertoires in COVID-19. Sequenced by immunoSEQ multiplex PCR; TCRdb stores in-frame clones only, minus some. The sample yields over 150,000 clones, about three quarters seen once. The sample taken for sequencing was peripheral blood. All receptors come from an older woman with acute or convalescent COVID-19.

The chain uses TRBV10-1 and TRBJ2-7, with D perhaps matching TRBD2 (6 bases). Germline CDR1 WNHNN, CDR2 SYGVQD (reference sequence). V lost 4 bases and J lost 2, with 15 bases in between. The CDR3 contains 15 residues. This CDR3 is CASSVKREATYEQYF. The CDR3 nucleotides read TGCGCCAGCAGTGTGAAGAGGGAGGCGACCTACGAGCAGTACTTC.

The genes are TRBV10-2 and TRBJ1-2, with 8 bases identical to TRBD1. This CDR3 spans 15 amino acids. After removal of 3 bases from V and 3 bases from J, the junction contained 6 bases not matched to a gene. Germline V lookup: CDR1 WSHSY, CDR2 SAAADI. The CDR3 loop is CASSDRTGGDYGYTF. In DNA form, the CDR3 reads TGCGCCAGCAGTGATCGCACAGGGGGAGACTATGGCTACACCTTC.

The CDR3: CATSDLGGEAFF. The CDR3 DNA follows: TGTGCCACCAGTGATTTAGGAGGTGAAGCTTTCTTT. The chain couples TRBV24-1 to TRBJ1-1; D remains unclear. V lost 1 base, J lost 7 bases, and 6 bases lay in between. The CDR3 covers 12 residues. Germline V gives CDR1 KGHDR, CDR2 SFDVKD.

This rearrangement joins TRBV5-8 to TRBJ1-2; TRBD1 might be the D (5 bases). This CDR3 is built from 15 residues. In germline, CDR1 is SGHTS, CDR2 YDEGEE. Trimming left V 4 bases short and J 7 bases short, with 20 bases between. The DNA of the CDR3 is TGTGCCAGCAGCCGCCAACGGGGGTTATGGGGTGGCTACACCTTC. It is translated as CASSRQRGLWGGYTF.

In this sample, this clone turned up a few times. The chain is built from TRBV5-1 and TRBJ2-1; 10 bases are a match to TRBD2. The V segment lost 0 bases and the J segment 6 bases; nucleotides outside the gene matches: 9. This CDR3 region has 17 residues. Germline V CDR1 and CDR2: SGHRS, YFSETQ. The CDR3 bases are TGCGCCAGCAGCTTGGGGGCTCTAGCGGGAGTATTCAATGAGCAGTTCTTC. This codes for CASSLGALAGVFNEQFF.

The V call is TRBV19, the J call TRBJ2-2, with 7 nucleotides matching TRBD1. Germline CDR1 is LNHDA and CDR2 is SQIVND (reference sequence). The CDR3 has 18 amino acids. V dropped 4 bases and J dropped 6; count of bases not matched to a gene: 17. CDR3 loop: CASSRPRDRVGFSGELFF. Here the CDR3 DNA reads TGTGCCAGTAGTAGGCCCCGAGACAGGGTTGGTTTCTCCGGGGAGCTGTTTTTT.

V and J are TRBV15 and TRBJ2-2; no firm D call. This CDR3 is 15 amino acids long. CDR1 and CDR2 from the germline V gene are LNHNV and YYDKDF (reference sequence). The germline V and J ends were trimmed by 0 bases and 13 bases, with 18 bases remaining between them. The chain's CDR3 is CATSRDAAPLGALFF. In nucleotides, the CDR3 is TGTGCCACCAGCAGAGATGCGGCTCCTTTAGGTGCGCTGTTTTTT.

This clone appeared a single time. This chain joins TRBV27 and TRBJ2-3; TRBD2 aligns across 10 bases. Germline trimming cut 6 bases from V and 4 bases from J; bases unmatched to any gene: 7. Germline CDR1 MNHEY, CDR2 SMNVEV (reference sequence). The CDR3 totals 15 residues. The CDR3 spells CASRPAGGPADTQYF. As DNA, the CDR3 is TGTGCCAGCAGGCCAGCGGGAGGGCCGGCAGATACGCAGTATTTT.

The rearrangement links TRBV24-1 to TRBJ2-5, with TRBD2 matching 10 bases. CDR3 size: 16 residues. V trimming: 0 bases; J trimming: 3 bases; junction bases outside the gene matches: 3. Per the germline V gene, CDR1 is KGHDR and CDR2 is SFDVKD. The DNA of the CDR3 is TGTGCCACCAGTGATTTGGAAGCGGGGGGGGAAGAGACCCAGTACTTC. This encodes CATSDLEAGGEETQYF.

The chain recombines TRBV2 with TRBJ2-1; 9 bases align to TRBD2. The CDR3 has 14 amino acids. After removal of 0 bases from V and 10 bases from J, the junction contained 4 bases not matched to a gene. Germline-derived CDR1 and CDR2 are SNHLY and FYNNEI. The CDR3 DNA reads as TGTGCCAGCAGTGAAGCTGCGGGAGGGCAGGAGCAGTTCTTC. This encodes CASSEAAGGQEQFF. Drawing the rest from reference TRBV2 and TRBJ2-1, the complete variable domain is EPEVTQTPSHQVTQMGQEVILRCVPISNHLYFYWYRQILGQKVEFLVSFYNNEISEKSEIFDDQFSVERPDGSNFTLKIRSTKLEDSAMYFCASSEAAGGQEQFFGPGTRLTVL.

The chain joins TRBV7-7 to TRBJ2-1, with 8 positions matching TRBD2. Germline trimming cut 1 base from V and 8 bases from J; bases unmatched to any gene: 7. The CDR3 contains 15 residues. CDR1 and CDR2 from the germline V gene are SSHAT and FNYEAQ (reference sequence). This CDR3 is CASSLDSRGGDEQFF. The CDR3 DNA is TGTGCCAGCAGCTTAGACAGCCGGGGGGGCGATGAGCAGTTCTTC. The full variable domain, completed using reference TRBV7-7 and TRBJ2-1, is GAGVSQSPRYKVTKRGQDVTLRCDPISSHATLYWYQQALGQGPEFLTYFNYEAQPDKSGLPSDRFSAERPEGSISTLTIQRTEQRDSAMYRCASSLDSRGGDEQFFGPGTRLTVL.

This clone was picked up a small number of times. The V call is TRBV10-3, the J call TRBJ2-1; the match to TRBD2 covers 10 bases. The V gene end was trimmed by 3 bases and the J gene end by 9 bases; junction bases not matched to a gene: 11. The CDR3 consists of 16 residues. CDR1 ENHRY and CDR2 SYGVKD come from the germline V gene. The CDR3 region has the DNA TGTGCCATCAGTGAATCTAGCGGGGGTATCCGTGTTGAGCAGTTCTTC. It codes for CAISESSGGIRVEQFF.

There are a few counts of this clone. V gene TRBV24-1 combines with J gene TRBJ1-1; the D is unclear. V was cut by 8 bases and J by 2 bases, with 11 bases left in between. The CDR3 is 13 residues long. Germline CDR1 KGHDR, CDR2 SFDVKD. The CDR3 loop reads CATKAGSNTEAFF. The CDR3 DNA follows: TGTGCCACCAAGGCAGGATCTAACACTGAAGCTTTCTTT.

V and J are TRBV5-1 and TRBJ2-3; 13 bases agree with TRBD2. V gave up 4 bases and J gave up 0 bases; unmatched junction bases: 8. CDR1 is SGHRS, CDR2 YFSETQ, per germline. The CDR3 spans 18 residues. This CDR3 reads CASSVPGTSGISTDTQYF. The CDR3 bases are TGCGCCAGCAGCGTGCCCGGGACTAGCGGGATAAGCACAGATACGCAGTATTTT.

The V and J genes are TRBV24-1 and TRBJ2-2, with 9 bases that match TRBD1. The CDR3 runs 15 residues. With 1 base clipped from V and 8 bases from J, the junction kept 4 bases outside the gene matches. The germline gives CDR1 KGHDR, CDR2 SFDVKD. In DNA, the CDR3 is TGTGCCACCAGTGATTTTAACAGGGGGCGTGGGGAGCTGTTTTTT. It translates to CATSDFNRGRGELFF.

This chain connects TRBV2 to TRBJ1-3; D is unresolved. Trimming removed 1 base at V and 4 bases at J, with 8 bases between. The germline V gene has CDR1 SNHLY and CDR2 FYNNEI. The CDR3 has 14 residues. The CDR3 coding sequence is TGTGCCAGCAGTGAAGGTGTCCCGGGAAACACCATATATTTT. Its translation: CASSEGVPGNTIYF.

The chain recombines TRBV4-2 with TRBJ2-7; 10 bases are shared with TRBD2. In germline, CDR1 is LGHNA, CDR2 YNFKEQ. V was pared by 0 bases and J by 3 bases, with 8 bases of the junction left unmatched. This CDR3 comprises 17 residues. This CDR3 reads CASSQEGLAMGIYEQYF. CDR3 in DNA: TGTGCCAGCAGCCAAGAGGGACTAGCGATGGGTATCTACGAGCAGTACTTC.

V usage is TRBV7-2 and J usage is TRBJ2-5, with 7 positions matching TRBD1. CDR3 length: 14 residues. The V gene end was trimmed by 5 bases and the J gene end by 1 base; junction bases not matched to a gene: 4. Germline-derived CDR1 and CDR2 are SGHTA and FQGNSA. CDR3 protein: CASSPWTGQETQYF. In DNA form, the CDR3 reads TGTGCCAGCAGCCCCTGGACAGGCCAAGAGACCCAGTACTTC. Variable domain in full (rest from reference TRBV7-2 and TRBJ2-5): GAGVSQSPSNKVTEKGKDVELRCDPISGHTALYWYRQSLGQGLEFLIYFQGNSAPDKSGLPSDRFSAERTGGSVSTLTIQRTQQEDSAVYLCASSPWTGQETQYFGPGTRLLVL.